These 24 T cell receptor beta chains came from one sample sequenced in a study of beta chain features in type 1 diabetes. The authors reverse transcribed all of the isolated RNA, so sequencing captured expressed TCRB transcripts. Libraries were prepared by immunoSEQ multiplex PCR; TCRdb keeps only in-frame clonotypes and omits some of them. This repertoire shows around 320,000 clones, 13% to 15% found once; its top ten account for 6.7%. The sequencing sample was made of central memory CD4+ T cells from blood. These receptor sequences come from a young man in good health.

The chain links TRBV11-2 to TRBJ2-5; D might be TRBD1 (5 bases). V was trimmed by 7 bases and J by 5 bases, leaving 8 bases between them. This CDR3 comprises 11 residues. Germline V gives CDR1 SGHAT, CDR2 FQNNGV. CDR3: CASTKGETQYF. CDR3 DNA sequence: TGTGCCAGCACCAAGGGGGAGACCCAGTACTTC.

The chain has TRBV18 and TRBJ2-1; 7 positions match TRBD1. The V gene's germline CDR1 is KGHSH and CDR2 LQKENI. This CDR3 has 14 residues. V was clipped by 4 bases and J by 8 bases; unmatched bases: 8. The CDR3 sequence: CASSQGAAFDEQFF. DNA for the CDR3: TGTGCCAGCTCACAGGGGGCGGCTTTCGATGAGCAGTTCTTC.

This clone was seen many times. CDR3 sequence (DNA): TGTGCCAGCAGTTTAAAACCTCTTCTCACCTACGAGCAGTACTTC. This gives the protein CASSLKPLLTYEQYF. This sequence joins TRBV27 and TRBJ2-7; D is undetermined. Germline V gene sequence: CDR1 MNHEY, CDR2 SMNVEV (reference sequence). Trimming stripped 2 bases from V and 2 bases from J, with 13 bases between. The CDR3 covers 15 residues.

This clone was observed a few times. The chain carries TRBV5-4 and TRBJ2-5, with TRBD2 as a possible D gene (5 bases). CDR1 and CDR2 from the germline V gene are SGHNT and YYREEE (reference sequence). The CDR3 is 14 amino acids. Trimming left V 2 bases short and J 7 bases short, with 15 bases between. The CDR3 here is CASSFRREDGTQYF. As DNA, the CDR3 is TGTGCCAGCAGCTTCCGACGGGAAGATGGGACCCAGTACTTC.

CDR3 DNA: TGTGCCAGCAGCAGACAGGGCTTTGTCGACGAGCAGTACTTC. Protein: CASSRQGFVDEQYF. The V and J genes are TRBV14 and TRBJ2-7; 7 nucleotides match TRBD1. V trimming: 5 bases; J trimming: 5 bases; junction bases outside the gene matches: 9. Per the germline V gene, CDR1 is SGHDN and CDR2 is FVKESK. The CDR3 is 14 amino acids. Full variable domain (outside the CDR3, taken from reference TRBV14 and TRBJ2-7): EAGVTQFPSHSVIEKGQTVTLRCDPISGHDNLYWYRRVMGKEIKFLLHFVKESKQDESGMPNNRFLAERTGGTYSTLKVQPAELEDSGVYFCASSRQGFVDEQYFGPGTRLTVT.

The chain has TRBV2 and TRBJ1-5; the match to TRBD1 covers 8 bases. This CDR3 contains 15 residues. The junction had 8 bases not matched to a gene; V was cut back by 4 bases and J by 6 bases. The germline V gene has CDR1 SNHLY and CDR2 FYNNEI. CDR3 in amino acids: CASSGQAGGGQPQHF. As DNA, the CDR3 is TGTGCCAGCAGTGGTCAGGCAGGGGGCGGTCAGCCCCAGCATTTT. Combining the CDR3 with reference TRBV2 and TRBJ1-5 gives the whole variable domain EPEVTQTPSHQVTQMGQEVILRCVPISNHLYFYWYRQILGQKVEFLVSFYNNEISEKSEIFDDQFSVERPDGSNFTLKIRSTKLEDSAMYFCASSGQAGGGQPQHFGDGTRLSIL.

This clone was recorded at least ten times. The gene calls are TRBV5-4 and TRBJ2-1; D possibly corresponds to TRBD2 (6 bases). Trimming removed 0 bases from V and 5 bases from J, with 12 bases in between. Germline V lookup: CDR1 SGHNT, CDR2 YYREEE (reference sequence). The CDR3 has 15 residues. CDR3 sequence reads: CASSLGSGPDNEQFF. CDR3 in DNA: TGTGCCAGCAGCTTGGGAAGCGGGCCTGACAATGAGCAGTTCTTC.

This chain links TRBV2 with TRBJ1-3; 7 bases are shared with TRBD1. Germline V gene sequence: CDR1 SNHLY, CDR2 FYNNEI. The V and J ends lost 10 bases and 2 bases, in that order; junction bases with no gene match: 2. CDR3 length: 12 residues. The CDR3 DNA reads TGTGCCACGGACAGGACTGGAAACACCATATATTTT. This codes for CATDRTGNTIYF.

This clone came up a few times. The V gene is TRBV29-1, the J gene TRBJ2-5; 9 nucleotides align to TRBD1. CDR3 length: 14 amino acids. Germline values: CDR1 SQVTM, CDR2 ANQGSEA. With 6 bases clipped from V and 11 bases from J, the junction kept 16 bases outside the gene matches. This CDR3 reads CSVLLQGALYEQYF. CDR3 in DNA: TGCAGCGTCCTCCTACAGGGGGCCCTATATGAGCAGTACTTC.

This clone was seen only a few times. The chain has TRBV14 and TRBJ2-3; no definite D call. V was trimmed by 4 bases and J by 3 bases, leaving 11 bases between them. Germline V lookup: CDR1 SGHDN, CDR2 FVKESK. The CDR3 has 14 amino acids. Here the CDR3 DNA reads TGTGCCAGCAGCCGACAAGCCCGGACAGATACGCAGTATTTT. Encoded protein: CASSRQARTDTQYF.

This clone has more than one count but fewer than ten. This specimen includes other DNA sequences encoding the same CDR3. The V and J genes are TRBV19 and TRBJ2-3, with D hard to call. Germline assignment: CDR1 LNHDA and CDR2 SQIVND (reference sequence). The CDR3 is made up of 11 amino acids. The V end was cut by 3 bases, the J end by 6 bases, with 4 bases between. The CDR3 DNA reads TGTGCCAGTAGTATCGGCGATACGCAGTATTTT. Its translation: CASSIGDTQYF. The variable domain in full, completed from reference TRBV19 and TRBJ2-3, reads DGGITQSPKYLFRKEGQNVTLSCEQNLNHDAMYWYRQDPGQGLRLIYYSQIVNDFQKGDIAEGYSVSREKKESFPLTVTSAQKNPTAFYLCASSIGDTQYFGPGTRLTVL.

This clone was detected a few times. The chain links TRBV7-2 to TRBJ2-3; possibly TRBD2 for D (5 bases). The CDR3 runs to 14 residues. V lost 4 bases, J lost 0 bases, and 8 bases lay in between. Germline loops: CDR1 SGHTA, CDR2 FQGNSA. CDR3 region: CASSSLASTDTQYF. The CDR3 DNA sequence: TGTGCCAGCAGCTCCTTAGCGAGCACAGATACGCAGTATTTT.

This clone was counted between two and nine times. This rearrangement joins TRBV19 to TRBJ1-1; D is uncertain. Germline V gene lookup returns CDR1 LNHDA and CDR2 SQIVND (reference sequence). V was trimmed by 10 bases and J by 1 base, leaving 13 bases between them. CDR3 length equals 13 residues. The CDR3 region has the DNA TGTGCCACCGGACCCCGGGCGAACACTGAAGCTTTCTTT. As protein: CATGPRANTEAFF. Combining the CDR3 with reference TRBV19 and TRBJ1-1 gives the whole variable domain DGGITQSPKYLFRKEGQNVTLSCEQNLNHDAMYWYRQDPGQGLRLIYYSQIVNDFQKGDIAEGYSVSREKKESFPLTVTSAQKNPTAFYLCATGPRANTEAFFGQGTRLTVV.

This clone showed up just a few times. This rearrangement joins TRBV29-1 to TRBJ2-3, with 10 bases aligning to TRBD2. From germline, CDR1 is SQVTM and CDR2 ANQGSEA. V shed 4 bases, J shed 4 bases, and the junction held 14 bases outside the gene matches. The CDR3 length is 17 residues. CDR3 loop: CSVGRTRLAGGSDTQYF. Written as DNA, the CDR3 is TGCAGCGTTGGAAGGACTAGACTAGCGGGTGGGTCAGATACGCAGTATTTT.

The gene calls are TRBV5-4 and TRBJ1-4, with 7 nucleotides matching TRBD1. CDR1 is SGHNT and CDR2 is YYREEE in the germline V gene (reference sequence). J lost 7 bases, V lost 4 bases, and 10 bases had no gene match. The length of the CDR3 is 15 residues. CDR3 coding DNA: TGTGCCAGCAGCCCCGAGACAGGGCCCACTGAAAAACTGTTTTTT. Protein sequence: CASSPETGPTEKLFF.

In this sample, this clone turned up a few times. The chain combines TRBV11-2 with TRBJ1-2, with TRBD1 matching over 7 bases. CDR1 is SGHAT and CDR2 is FQNNGV in the germline V gene. The CDR3 consists of 13 residues. V lost 5 bases and J lost 6; bases outside the gene matches: 6. The CDR3 protein is CASSRRQGDGYTF. As DNA, the CDR3 is TGTGCCAGCAGCCGAAGACAGGGAGATGGCTACACCTTC.

The chain combines TRBV6-5 with TRBJ1-1; 10 bases fit TRBD1. The CDR3 contains 16 residues. Germline CDR1 and CDR2: MNHEY and SVGAGI. With 0 bases clipped from V and 5 bases from J, the junction kept 6 bases outside the gene matches. This CDR3 is CASSYSRTGGRTEAFF. The CDR3 nucleotides read TGTGCCAGCAGTTACTCCAGGACAGGGGGAAGGACTGAAGCTTTCTTT.

The chain joins TRBV27 to TRBJ2-5; D is unresolved. Germline V gene data show CDR1 as MNHEY and CDR2 as SMNVEV (reference sequence). V was pared by 6 bases and J by 5 bases, with 28 bases between. The CDR3 loop spans 18 amino acids. In DNA form, the CDR3 reads TGTGCCAGCAGAACTCGAATGCGAGACTCTACAAGGCAGGAGACCCAGTACTTC. This encodes CASRTRMRDSTRQETQYF.

The table lists this clone with many counts. The gene calls are TRBV4-3 and TRBJ1-2; D uncertain. Germline V gives CDR1 LGHNA, CDR2 YSLEER. V lost 4 bases, J lost 8 bases, and 20 bases lay in between. The CDR3 sequence is 15 residues long. As DNA, the CDR3 is TGCGCCAGCAGCCCAGTGGTCTCCGCCACTGGGGGCTACACCTTC. It codes for CASSPVVSATGGYTF.

The genes are TRBV6-6 and TRBJ2-3; D remains unclear. Germline V lookup: CDR1 MNHNY, CDR2 SVGAGI (reference sequence). V lost 2 bases and J lost 3, with 15 bases in between. This CDR3 comprises 16 residues. The CDR3 loop reads CASSYPKGMKTDTQYF. The CDR3 DNA is TGTGCCAGCAGTTACCCAAAGGGCATGAAAACAGATACGCAGTATTTT.

V is TRBV6-6 and J is TRBJ1-5, with D perhaps TRBD1 (6 bases). The CDR3 runs to 16 residues. Germline-derived CDR1 and CDR2 are MNHNY and SVGAGI (reference sequence). Trimming shortened V by 2 bases and J by 0 bases, and 11 bases separated the two germline ends. The CDR3 bases are TGTGCCAGCAGTTACACGACAGGATATAGCAATCAGCCCCAGCATTTT. This gives the protein CASSYTTGYSNQPQHF.

In this sample, this clone turned up a few times. CDR3 sequence reads: CASSLGPDNEQFF. As DNA, the CDR3 is TGTGCCAGCAGCTTGGGCCCGGACAATGAGCAGTTCTTC. The chain links TRBV5-5 to TRBJ2-1, with no clear D. The CDR3 has 13 amino acids. Trimming cost V 0 bases and J 5 bases, with 6 bases left between them. The germline CDR1 and CDR2 sequences are SGHKS and YYEKEE (reference sequence).

This clone appeared a few times. This chain links TRBV5-1 with TRBJ1-1; maybe TRBD1 (5 bases). There are 14 residues in the CDR3. Germline assignment: CDR1 SGHRS and CDR2 YFSETQ. V lost 2 bases and J lost 4, with 12 bases in between. CDR3: CASSLEGFGTEAFF. CDR3 DNA: TGCGCCAGCAGCTTAGAGGGGTTCGGCACTGAAGCTTTCTTT.

This clone was seen only a few times. The chain combines TRBV9 with TRBJ2-7; D is perhaps TRBD1 (6 bases). The ends were cut back, 0 bases at V and 0 bases at J, with 13 bases in the middle. This CDR3 is 16 amino acids long. Per the germline V gene, CDR1 is SGDLS and CDR2 is YYNGEE. In DNA form, the CDR3 reads TGTGCCAGCAGCGTAGATGGTCCCAGGGGCTCCTACGAGCAGTACTTC. Its translation: CASSVDGPRGSYEQYF.